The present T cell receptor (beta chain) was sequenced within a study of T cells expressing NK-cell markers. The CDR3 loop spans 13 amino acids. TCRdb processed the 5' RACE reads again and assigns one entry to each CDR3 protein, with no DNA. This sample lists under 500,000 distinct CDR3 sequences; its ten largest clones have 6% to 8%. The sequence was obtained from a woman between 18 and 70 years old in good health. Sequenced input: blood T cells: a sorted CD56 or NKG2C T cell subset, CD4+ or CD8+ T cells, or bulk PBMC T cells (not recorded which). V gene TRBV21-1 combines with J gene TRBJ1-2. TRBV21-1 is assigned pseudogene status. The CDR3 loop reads CASSKGLNYGYTF.